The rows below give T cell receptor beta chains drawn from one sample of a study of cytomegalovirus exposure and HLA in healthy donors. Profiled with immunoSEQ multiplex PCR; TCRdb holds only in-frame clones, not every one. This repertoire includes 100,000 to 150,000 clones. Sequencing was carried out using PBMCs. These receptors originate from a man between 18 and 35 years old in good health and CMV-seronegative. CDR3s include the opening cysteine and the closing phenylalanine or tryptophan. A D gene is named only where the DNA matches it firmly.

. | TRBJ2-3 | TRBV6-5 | TGTGCCAGCAGTTACTCCGGGATCAACACAGATACGCAGTATTTT | CASSYSGINTDTQYF
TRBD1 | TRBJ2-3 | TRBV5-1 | TGCGCCAGCACTCAAATGGGACAGGGGTCCACAGATACGCAGTATTTT | CASTQMGQGSTDTQYF
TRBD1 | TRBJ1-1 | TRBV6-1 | TGTGCCAGCAGGACAGGGGGGTGGGCTGAAGCTTTCTTT | CASRTGGWAEAFF
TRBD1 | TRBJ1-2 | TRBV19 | TGTGCCAGTAGTATCCCAGGGGGCCGTGACACCTTC | CASSIPGGRDTF
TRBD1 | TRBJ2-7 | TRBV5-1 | TGCGCCAGCAGTTACCCCGGGACAGGGAATGACGAGCAGTACTTC | CASSYPGTGNDEQYF
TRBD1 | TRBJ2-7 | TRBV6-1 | TGTGCCGTTGGGACAGCATCTGAGCAGTACTTC | CAVGTASEQYF
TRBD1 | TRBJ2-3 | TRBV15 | TGTGCCACCAGCAGGGGGGGACAGGGGTTTCGCACAGATACGCAGTATTTT | CATSRGGQGFRTDTQYF
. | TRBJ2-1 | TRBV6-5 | TGTGCCACCGGGTTGTCCGAGCAGTTCTTC | CATGLSEQFF
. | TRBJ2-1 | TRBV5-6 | TGTGCCAGCAGCGGAGTGACAGTTGAGCAGTTCTTC | CASSGVTVEQFF
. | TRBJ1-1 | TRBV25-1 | TGTGCCAGCAGTGAATACCAGACAGGATTTACTGAAGCTTTCTTT | CASSEYQTGFTEAFF
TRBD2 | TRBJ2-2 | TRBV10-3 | TGTGCCATCAGGATACCTCTAGCGGGAGGTTCACTGTTTTCTGGGGAGCTGTTTTTT | CAIRIPLAGGSLFSGELFF
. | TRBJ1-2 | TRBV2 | TGTGCCAGCAATCCAGCTAACTATGGCTACACCTTC | CASNPANYGYTF
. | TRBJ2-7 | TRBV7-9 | TGTGCCAGCAGCTTGGGACTGACACCTTACGAGCAGTACTTC | CASSLGLTPYEQYF
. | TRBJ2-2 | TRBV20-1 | TGCAGTGCTAGAGATAACGGGGAGCTGTTTTTT | CSARDNGELFF
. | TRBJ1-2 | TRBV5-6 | TGTGCCAGCAGCTTACGTTCCGCGGCCCAACTACACTATGGCTACACCTTC | CASSLRSAAQLHYGYTF
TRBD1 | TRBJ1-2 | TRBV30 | TGTGCCTGGGATCACCGGGACAGGCGATATGGCTACACCTTC | CAWDHRDRRYGYTF
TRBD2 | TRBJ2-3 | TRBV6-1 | TGTGCCAGCAGTGTAGGGGCGGGAGGCTCAGATACGCAGTATTTT | CASSVGAGGSDTQYF
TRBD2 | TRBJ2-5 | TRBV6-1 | TGTGCCAGCAGTGAACGAAGGGCGGGAGGGCCTTGGGAGACCCAGTACTTC | CASSERRAGGPWETQYF
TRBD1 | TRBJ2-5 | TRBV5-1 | TGCGCCAGCAGCTCCGGGACAGTTGGGCTAGAGACCCAGTACTTC | CASSSGTVGLETQYF
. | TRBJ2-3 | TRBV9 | TGTGCCAGCAGCGACCGTCGGCTAGTCTCCACAGATACGCAGTATTTT | CASSDRRLVSTDTQYF
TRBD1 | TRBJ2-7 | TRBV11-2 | TGTGCCAGCAGCCCAAGACAGGGCTACGAGCAGTACTTC | CASSPRQGYEQYF
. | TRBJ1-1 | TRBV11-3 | TGTGCCAGCAGCTTAGATGGACGGGGGAACACTGAAGCTTTCTTT | CASSLDGRGNTEAFF
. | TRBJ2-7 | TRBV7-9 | TGTGCCAGCAGCACACCGACAGGACGAGAGCAGTACTTC | CASSTPTGREQYF
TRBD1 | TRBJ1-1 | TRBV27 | TGTGCCAGCAGTCCCAACAGGGCGCAGGGGGCCCCCACTGAAGCTTTCTTT | CASSPNRAQGAPTEAFF
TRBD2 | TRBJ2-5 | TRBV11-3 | TGTGCCAGCAGCTTAGGAGTAGCGGGAGGCTGGGACCAAGAGACCCAGTACTTC | CASSLGVAGGWDQETQYF
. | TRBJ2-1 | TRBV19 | TGTGCCAGTAGTACGGGGCGGGGCTCCGTCTACAATGAGCAGTTCTTC | CASSTGRGSVYNEQFF